The 5 T cell receptor beta chains below all came from one sample that was sequenced in a study of blood T cell repertoires in COVID-19. Sequencing was performed with immunoSEQ multiplex PCR; in TCRdb, only in-frame clones are kept and a portion is missing. The sample has tens of thousands of clones, approximately 89% seen once. Material for sequencing was peripheral blood. The source is a human donor in a cohort sampled during active COVID-19.

This clone has a single count. The gene calls are TRBV7-2 and TRBJ1-3; 7 bases are shared with TRBD1. The V segment lost 1 base and the J segment 1 base; nucleotides outside the gene matches: 4. The CDR3 is 16 residues long. Germline V lookup: CDR1 SGHTA, CDR2 FQGNSA. The CDR3 DNA reads TGTGCCAGCAGCTTAGGACAGGGTCGTTCTGGAAACACCATATATTTT. This codes for CASSLGQGRSGNTIYF.

The chain joins TRBV5-6 to TRBJ2-5, with D unresolved. Trimming cost V 5 bases and J 5 bases, with 16 bases left between them. The CDR3 totals 14 residues. Germline V gene lookup returns CDR1 SGHDT and CDR2 YYEEEE. This CDR3 is CASRPTNRRETQYF. The CDR3 DNA is TGTGCCAGCAGACCGACCAATCGGCGGGAGACCCAGTACTTC.

This sequence joins TRBV7-2 and TRBJ2-5, with TRBD1 identical over 8 bases. This CDR3 has 15 residues. From germline, CDR1 is SGHTA and CDR2 FQGNSA. Trimming at V came to 5 bases and at J to 2 bases, leaving 7 bases not matched to a gene. The DNA of the CDR3 is TGTGCCAGCAGCGACTGGACAGGGAAACAAGAGACCCAGTACTTC. Residues: CASSDWTGKQETQYF.

The CDR3 is CSGTGTGNTIYF. Here the CDR3 DNA reads TGCAGCGGCACAGGTACTGGAAACACCATATATTTT. J is TRBJ1-3 and V is TRBV29-1, with TRBD1 as a possible D gene (5 bases). Germline-derived CDR1 and CDR2 are SQVTM and ANQGSEA. The CDR3 consists of 12 residues. V was shortened by 7 bases and J by 2 bases, with 9 bases between the two germline ends.

This clone appeared a single time. The V and J genes are TRBV5-1 and TRBJ2-1; D is unclear. This CDR3 comprises 15 residues. Germline CDR1 is SGHRS and CDR2 is YFSETQ. Trimming took 4 bases from V and 2 from J, leaving 13 bases between them. CDR3 DNA sequence: TGCGCCAGCAGCCCAATGGCTGGGCCCTACAATGAGCAGTTCTTC. This codes for CASSPMAGPYNEQFF.